This is a list of T cell receptor beta chains from one sample in a study of PD-L1 blockade in urothelial cancer. Clones were read by immunoSEQ multiplex PCR, and TCRdb kept only the in-frame ones, dropping some. The data contain some 53,000 clones, roughly 80% of them seen just once; the ten biggest clones take up more than 3.5%. The specimen was PBMCs, collected around atezolizumab (anti-PD-L1) treatment. These receptors were taken from an older man with urothelial cancer. Both conserved end residues are part of each CDR3. D genes are given only for firm matches. The size of a clone is reported for some rows only, either as once, few or many, or as a class for expanded clones.

d_gene: TRBD2; v_gene: TRBV27; abundance: .; j_gene: TRBJ2-3; CDR3nt: TGTGCCAGCAGAAGGACTAGCGGGAATCATCCAGATACGCAGTATTTT; CDR3aa: CASRRTSGNHPDTQYF
d_gene: TRBD1; v_gene: TRBV28; abundance: .; j_gene: TRBJ1-5; CDR3nt: TGTGCCAGCAGCCCGTGGACAGGCGGGGATGGGCCCCAGCATTTT; CDR3aa: CASSPWTGGDGPQHF
d_gene: .; v_gene: TRBV2; abundance: .; j_gene: TRBJ2-6; CDR3nt: TGTGCCAACATTACCCGGACAGCTGGGGCCAACGTCCTGACTTTC; CDR3aa: CANITRTAGANVLTF
d_gene: .; v_gene: TRBV18; abundance: .; j_gene: TRBJ2-4; CDR3nt: TGTGCCAGCTCACCGGGACTGCGGAACATTCAGTACTTC; CDR3aa: CASSPGLRNIQYF
d_gene: TRBD1; v_gene: TRBV6-5; abundance: few; j_gene: TRBJ1-1; CDR3nt: TGTGCCAGCAGTTACGGGGACAGCAGGCGGGGCACTGAAGCTTTCTTT; CDR3aa: CASSYGDSRRGTEAFF
d_gene: TRBD2; v_gene: TRBV18; abundance: .; j_gene: TRBJ2-5; CDR3nt: TGTGCCAGCTCACCTCGACTAGCGGAACAAGAGACCCAGTACTTC; CDR3aa: CASSPRLAEQETQYF
d_gene: TRBD2; v_gene: TRBV9; abundance: .; j_gene: TRBJ2-1; CDR3nt: TGTGCCAGCAGCGTGACCGGGACTAGCGGGGTCTATGAGCAGTTCTTC; CDR3aa: CASSVTGTSGVYEQFF
d_gene: .; v_gene: TRBV11-2; abundance: .; j_gene: TRBJ2-7; CDR3nt: TGTGCCAGCAGCGTGACAGCCTACGAGCAGTACTTC; CDR3aa: CASSVTAYEQYF
d_gene: TRBD2; v_gene: TRBV19; abundance: .; j_gene: TRBJ2-1; CDR3nt: TGTGCCAGTAGTAGACCTAGCGGGACCCGCTACAATGAGCAGTTCTTC; CDR3aa: CASSRPSGTRYNEQFF
d_gene: TRBD2; v_gene: TRBV7-9; abundance: .; j_gene: TRBJ2-1; CDR3nt: TGTGCCAGCAGCTTTCGATCGGGACTAGCGGGAGTTTACAATGAGCAGTTCTTC; CDR3aa: CASSFRSGLAGVYNEQFF
d_gene: TRBD1; v_gene: TRBV19; abundance: .; j_gene: TRBJ1-6; CDR3nt: TGTGCCAGTAGCGCGGGACAGGGGAATTCACCCCTCCACTTT; CDR3aa: CASSAGQGNSPLHF
d_gene: TRBD1; v_gene: TRBV5-5; abundance: once; j_gene: TRBJ2-7; CDR3nt: TGTGCCAGCAGCTTAGGGCAGGGGGCGAGCTACGAGCAGTACTTC; CDR3aa: CASSLGQGASYEQYF
d_gene: TRBD1; v_gene: TRBV4-3; abundance: .; j_gene: TRBJ2-7; CDR3nt: TGCGCCAGCAGCCAATCTTTGACAGGGGGTAGCTCCTACGAGCAGTACTTC; CDR3aa: CASSQSLTGGSSYEQYF
d_gene: TRBD2; v_gene: TRBV23-1; abundance: .; j_gene: TRBJ2-7; CDR3nt: TGCGCCAGCAGTCGGACTAGCGGGGTGTATCTTAGGGACGAGCAGTACTTC; CDR3aa: CASSRTSGVYLRDEQYF
d_gene: TRBD2; v_gene: TRBV11-2; abundance: .; j_gene: TRBJ2-1; CDR3nt: TGTGCCAGCAGCTTGAGGACTAGCGATGAGCAGTTCTTC; CDR3aa: CASSLRTSDEQFF
d_gene: .; v_gene: TRBV10-3; abundance: once; j_gene: TRBJ1-1; CDR3nt: TGTGCCATCAGTGACAGGGCCCTGTACACTGAAGCTTTCTTT; CDR3aa: CAISDRALYTEAFF
d_gene: .; v_gene: TRBV2; abundance: .; j_gene: TRBJ1-3; CDR3nt: TGTGCCAGCAGTGCCCTTAGCTCTGGAAACACCATATATTTT; CDR3aa: CASSALSSGNTIYF
d_gene: TRBD1; v_gene: TRBV11-3; abundance: .; j_gene: TRBJ2-5; CDR3nt: TGTGCCAGCAGCAACAGGGGGGAGACCCAGTACTTC; CDR3aa: CASSNRGETQYF
d_gene: .; v_gene: TRBV4-1; abundance: .; j_gene: TRBJ1-2; CDR3nt: TGCGCCAGCAGCCAAGTAGGAAACAGGGAAAGAGATGGCTACACCTTC; CDR3aa: CASSQVGNRERDGYTF
d_gene: TRBD1; v_gene: TRBV2; abundance: .; j_gene: TRBJ1-5; CDR3nt: TGTGCCAGCAGGTCAGGACAGGGGGCTCAGCCCCAGCATTTT; CDR3aa: CASRSGQGAQPQHF
d_gene: .; v_gene: TRBV30; abundance: few; j_gene: TRBJ1-1; CDR3nt: TGTGCCTGGACTCGACGGCGGGTGAACACTGAAGCTTTCTTT; CDR3aa: CAWTRRRVNTEAFF
d_gene: .; v_gene: TRBV7-8; abundance: .; j_gene: TRBJ1-1; CDR3nt: TGTGCCAGCAGCTTAGCCGTGGAATTCAGGGAACGCGTCTTT; CDR3aa: CASSLAVEFRERVF
d_gene: .; v_gene: TRBV5-1; abundance: .; j_gene: TRBJ1-2; CDR3nt: TGCGCCAGCCCCTTATCTGGGGCAGCTCCAACACAGGGCTACACCTTC; CDR3aa: CASPLSGAAPTQGYTF
d_gene: .; v_gene: TRBV18; abundance: .; j_gene: TRBJ1-2; CDR3nt: TGTGCCAGCTCACCGGACAGCAACTATGGCTACACCTTC; CDR3aa: CASSPDSNYGYTF
d_gene: .; v_gene: TRBV15; abundance: .; j_gene: TRBJ1-4; CDR3nt: TGTGCCACCAGCCGGGGAGGAGATAATGAAAAACTGTTTTTT; CDR3aa: CATSRGGDNEKLFF
d_gene: TRBD1; v_gene: TRBV18; abundance: .; j_gene: TRBJ2-7; CDR3nt: TGTGCCAGCTCATCCGGACAGGAGAGCGAGCAGTACTTC; CDR3aa: CASSSGQESEQYF
d_gene: .; v_gene: TRBV7-2; abundance: once; j_gene: TRBJ2-2; CDR3nt: TGTGCCAGCAGCTCAACGAACACCGGGGAGCTGTTTTTT; CDR3aa: CASSSTNTGELFF
d_gene: .; v_gene: TRBV4-3; abundance: few; j_gene: TRBJ1-4; CDR3nt: TGCGCCAGCAGCCAAGAAGGGAGAAAGGGTGAAAAACTGTTTTTT; CDR3aa: CASSQEGRKGEKLFF
d_gene: TRBD1; v_gene: TRBV10-3; abundance: .; j_gene: TRBJ1-4; CDR3nt: TGTGCCATCAGCGAACAGGGGACTAATGAAAAACTGTTTTTT; CDR3aa: CAISEQGTNEKLFF
d_gene: TRBD2; v_gene: TRBV5-1; abundance: .; j_gene: TRBJ2-7; CDR3nt: TGCGCCAGCAGCTTGGGGGGGGGACCGTACTTC; CDR3aa: CASSLGGGPYF
d_gene: TRBD1; v_gene: TRBV19; abundance: .; j_gene: TRBJ1-3; CDR3nt: TGTGCCAGTAAGGAAACAGGGGGCCCCTCTGGAAACACCATATATTTT; CDR3aa: CASKETGGPSGNTIYF
d_gene: TRBD1; v_gene: TRBV2; abundance: .; j_gene: TRBJ1-2; CDR3nt: TGTGCCAGCTCCAGTTCCGGGACAGGCTATGGCTACACCTTC; CDR3aa: CASSSSGTGYGYTF
d_gene: .; v_gene: TRBV27; abundance: once; j_gene: TRBJ2-1; CDR3nt: TGTGCCAGCAAGGTGCCCTTTGAGGCTGACAATGAGCAGTTCTTC; CDR3aa: CASKVPFEADNEQFF
d_gene: .; v_gene: TRBV19; abundance: .; j_gene: TRBJ1-2; CDR3nt: TGTGCCAGTAGTAGGGCCAACTATGGCTACACCTTC; CDR3aa: CASSRANYGYTF
d_gene: .; v_gene: TRBV7-2; abundance: .; j_gene: TRBJ1-6; CDR3nt: TGTGCCAGCAGCTTATATCCGCGGGATAATTCACCCCTCCACTTT; CDR3aa: CASSLYPRDNSPLHF
d_gene: .; v_gene: TRBV12-5; abundance: .; j_gene: TRBJ1-1; CDR3nt: TGTGCTAGTGGTTTGGTACTTGGCAGAGCGCCTGAAGCTTTCTTT; CDR3aa: CASGLVLGRAPEAFF
d_gene: .; v_gene: TRBV19; abundance: .; j_gene: TRBJ2-1; CDR3nt: TGTGCCAGTAGTATATCGGGTAGCGTGTCCTACAATGAGCAGTTCTTC; CDR3aa: CASSISGSVSYNEQFF
d_gene: TRBD1; v_gene: TRBV7-2; abundance: few; j_gene: TRBJ1-1; CDR3nt: TGTGCCAGCAGGATACAGGGGGGAAAGACTGAAGCTTTCTTT; CDR3aa: CASRIQGGKTEAFF
d_gene: .; v_gene: TRBV19; abundance: .; j_gene: TRBJ1-6; CDR3nt: TGTGCCAGCCACCCCGGACAGCCGCGAGTAGGGGTAAAAACGCTAGATTCACCCCTCCACTTT; CDR3aa: CASHPGQPRVGVKTLDSPLHF
d_gene: .; v_gene: TRBV5-1; abundance: .; j_gene: TRBJ2-1; CDR3nt: TGCGCCAGCAGCTTGTCTAGCGCCCTCTCCTACAATGAGCAGTTCTTC; CDR3aa: CASSLSSALSYNEQFF
d_gene: TRBD1; v_gene: TRBV5-6; abundance: .; j_gene: TRBJ1-2; CDR3nt: TGTGCCAGCAGCTTGGCCGGACAGGGGGTTGGCTACACCTTC; CDR3aa: CASSLAGQGVGYTF
d_gene: TRBD1; v_gene: TRBV11-2; abundance: .; j_gene: TRBJ2-7; CDR3nt: TGTGCCAGCAGCATTCCGGGACAGCCCTACGAGCAGTACTTC; CDR3aa: CASSIPGQPYEQYF
d_gene: TRBD1; v_gene: TRBV5-1; abundance: .; j_gene: TRBJ2-7; CDR3nt: TGCGCCAGCAGCGGACAGGTTTCCTACGAGCAGTACTTC; CDR3aa: CASSGQVSYEQYF
d_gene: .; v_gene: TRBV28; abundance: .; j_gene: TRBJ2-5; CDR3nt: TGTGCCAGCAGTTCCTCCGACCAAGAGACCCAGTACTTC; CDR3aa: CASSSSDQETQYF
d_gene: TRBD2; v_gene: TRBV7-9; abundance: .; j_gene: TRBJ2-2; CDR3nt: TGTGCCAGCAACCCTCATACGGCGGGAGGGACCGGCGGGGAGCTGTTTTTT; CDR3aa: CASNPHTAGGTGGELFF
d_gene: .; v_gene: TRBV5-6; abundance: .; j_gene: TRBJ2-6; CDR3nt: TGTGCCAGCAGCCCAGATCCCTCTGGGGCCAACGTCCTGACTTTC; CDR3aa: CASSPDPSGANVLTF
d_gene: TRBD1; v_gene: TRBV6-6; abundance: .; j_gene: TRBJ1-6; CDR3nt: TGTGCCAGCAGCCTCAGGGACAGGGGGCCGTCACCCCTCCACTTT; CDR3aa: CASSLRDRGPSPLHF
d_gene: .; v_gene: TRBV28; abundance: .; j_gene: TRBJ2-1; CDR3nt: TGTGCCAGCAGCCGTCTGGGGGGCTACAATGAGCAGTTCTTC; CDR3aa: CASSRLGGYNEQFF
d_gene: .; v_gene: TRBV18; abundance: .; j_gene: TRBJ2-2; CDR3nt: TGTGCCAGCTCCCAGATCACCGGGGAGCTGTTTTTT; CDR3aa: CASSQITGELFF
d_gene: .; v_gene: TRBV5-6; abundance: .; j_gene: TRBJ1-5; CDR3nt: TGTGCCAGCAGCTTGGCTACGGCAGGGGCCAGGGGAAATCAGCCCCAGCATTTT; CDR3aa: CASSLATAGARGNQPQHF
d_gene: .; v_gene: TRBV11-3; abundance: .; j_gene: TRBJ1-1; CDR3nt: TGTGCCAGCAGCGGCAGACGGAGAACGAACACTGAAGCTTTCTTT; CDR3aa: CASSGRRRTNTEAFF
d_gene: TRBD1; v_gene: TRBV9; abundance: .; j_gene: TRBJ1-4; CDR3nt: TGTGCCAGCAGCCACGGGACAGGGAGGAATGAAAAACTGTTTTTT; CDR3aa: CASSHGTGRNEKLFF
d_gene: .; v_gene: TRBV7-3; abundance: .; j_gene: TRBJ2-2; CDR3nt: TGTGCCAGCAGCTCTGGGGTTAGCGGATACACCGGGGAGCTGTTTTTT; CDR3aa: CASSSGVSGYTGELFF
d_gene: TRBD1; v_gene: TRBV4-1; abundance: few; j_gene: TRBJ2-2; CDR3nt: TGCGCCAGCAGCCCTTGGGACAGGGGGTCCGGGGAGCTGTTTTTT; CDR3aa: CASSPWDRGSGELFF
d_gene: TRBD2; v_gene: TRBV4-2; abundance: few; j_gene: TRBJ2-7; CDR3nt: TGTGCCAGCAGCCAAGATCTAGCGGGGAAATCCTACGAGCAGTACTTC; CDR3aa: CASSQDLAGKSYEQYF